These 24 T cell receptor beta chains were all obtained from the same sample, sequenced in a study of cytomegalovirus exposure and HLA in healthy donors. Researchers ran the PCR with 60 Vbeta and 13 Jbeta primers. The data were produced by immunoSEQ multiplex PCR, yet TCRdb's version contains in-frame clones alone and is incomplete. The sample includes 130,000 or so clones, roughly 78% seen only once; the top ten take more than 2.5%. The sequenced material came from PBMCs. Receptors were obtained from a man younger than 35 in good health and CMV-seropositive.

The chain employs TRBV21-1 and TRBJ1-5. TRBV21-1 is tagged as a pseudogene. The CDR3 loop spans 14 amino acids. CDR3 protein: CASSKGGPRWAQHF. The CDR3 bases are TGTGCCAGCAGCAAGGGAGGACCCCGCTGGGCCCAGCATTTT.

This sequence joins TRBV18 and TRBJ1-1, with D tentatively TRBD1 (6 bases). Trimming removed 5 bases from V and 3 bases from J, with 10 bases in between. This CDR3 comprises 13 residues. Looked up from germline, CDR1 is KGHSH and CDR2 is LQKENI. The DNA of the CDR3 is TGTGCCAGCTCAATACAGGGAGACACTGAAGCTTTCTTT. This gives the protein CASSIQGDTEAFF.

The CDR3 reads CASIFGQRITYGYTF. CDR3 nucleotides: TGTGCCAGCATATTTGGACAGCGGATTACCTATGGCTACACCTTC. This chain uses TRBV6-1 with TRBJ1-2; tentative D call: TRBD1 (6 bases). The V gene lost 7 bases and the J gene lost 4 bases, with 19 bases spanning the gap. This CDR3 contains 15 residues. In germline, CDR1 is MNHNS, CDR2 SASEGT.

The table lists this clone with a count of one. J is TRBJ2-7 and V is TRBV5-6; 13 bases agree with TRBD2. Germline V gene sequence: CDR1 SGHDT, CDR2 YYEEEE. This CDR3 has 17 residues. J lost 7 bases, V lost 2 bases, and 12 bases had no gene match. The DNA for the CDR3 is TGTGCCAGCAGCTTTTCCCGACTAGCGGGAGGCTTTTGGGAGCAGTACTTC. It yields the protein CASSFSRLAGGFWEQYF.

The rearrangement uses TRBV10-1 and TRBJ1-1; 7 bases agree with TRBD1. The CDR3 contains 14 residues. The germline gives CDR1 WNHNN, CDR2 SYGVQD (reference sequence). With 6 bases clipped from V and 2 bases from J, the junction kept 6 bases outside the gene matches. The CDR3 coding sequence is TGCGCCAGCAGCTTGACAGGGTCTAACACTGAAGCTTTCTTT. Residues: CASSLTGSNTEAFF.

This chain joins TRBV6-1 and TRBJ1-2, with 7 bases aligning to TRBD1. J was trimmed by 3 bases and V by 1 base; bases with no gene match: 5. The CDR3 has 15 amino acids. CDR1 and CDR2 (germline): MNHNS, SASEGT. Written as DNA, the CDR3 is TGTGCCAGCAGTGAAGGCGACAGGGCGGACTATGGCTACACCTTC. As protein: CASSEGDRADYGYTF.

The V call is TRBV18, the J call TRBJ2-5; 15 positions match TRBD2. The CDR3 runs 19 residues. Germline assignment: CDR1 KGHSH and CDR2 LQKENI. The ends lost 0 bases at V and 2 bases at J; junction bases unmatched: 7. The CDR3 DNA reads TGTGCCAGCTCACCACCGGAGGGGACTAGCGGGAGGTTTCAAGAGACCCAGTACTTC. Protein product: CASSPPEGTSGRFQETQYF.

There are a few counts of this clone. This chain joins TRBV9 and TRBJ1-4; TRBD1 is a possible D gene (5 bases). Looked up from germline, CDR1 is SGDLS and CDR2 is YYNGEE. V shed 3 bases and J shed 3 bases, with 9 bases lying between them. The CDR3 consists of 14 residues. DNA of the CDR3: TGTGCCAGCAGCGCCAGGGTAGCTAATGAAAAACTGTTTTTT. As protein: CASSARVANEKLFF.

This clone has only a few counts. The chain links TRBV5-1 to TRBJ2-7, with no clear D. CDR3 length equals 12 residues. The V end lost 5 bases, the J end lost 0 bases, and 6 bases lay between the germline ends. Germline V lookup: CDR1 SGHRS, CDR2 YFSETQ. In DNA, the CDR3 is TGCGCCAGCAGGAATAGCTCCTACGAGCAGTACTTC. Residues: CASRNSSYEQYF.

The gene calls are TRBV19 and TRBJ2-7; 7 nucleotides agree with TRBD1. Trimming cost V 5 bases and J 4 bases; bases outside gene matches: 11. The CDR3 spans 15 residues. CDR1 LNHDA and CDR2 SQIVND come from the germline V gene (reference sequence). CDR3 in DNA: TGTGCCAGTAGTGCTCCGGGACAGACTTTTTACGAGCAGTACTTC. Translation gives CASSAPGQTFYEQYF.

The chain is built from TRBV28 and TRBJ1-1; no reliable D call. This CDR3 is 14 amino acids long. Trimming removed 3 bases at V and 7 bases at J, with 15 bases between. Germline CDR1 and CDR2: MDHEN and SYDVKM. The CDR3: CASSFRGSRNEAFF. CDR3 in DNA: TGTGCCAGCAGTTTCCGGGGAAGTAGAAATGAAGCTTTCTTT. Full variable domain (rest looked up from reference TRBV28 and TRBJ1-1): DVKVTQSSRYLVKRTGEKVFLECVQDMDHENMFWYRQDPGLGLRLIYFSYDVKMKEKGDIPEGYSVSREKKERFSLILESASTNQTSMYLCASSFRGSRNEAFFGQGTRLTVV.

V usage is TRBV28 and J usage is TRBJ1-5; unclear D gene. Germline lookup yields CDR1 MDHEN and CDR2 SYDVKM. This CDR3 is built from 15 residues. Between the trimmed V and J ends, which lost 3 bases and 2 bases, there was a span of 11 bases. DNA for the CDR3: TGTGCCAGCAGTTTCCCGGGGAGGGGCAATCAGCCCCAGCATTTT. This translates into CASSFPGRGNQPQHF.

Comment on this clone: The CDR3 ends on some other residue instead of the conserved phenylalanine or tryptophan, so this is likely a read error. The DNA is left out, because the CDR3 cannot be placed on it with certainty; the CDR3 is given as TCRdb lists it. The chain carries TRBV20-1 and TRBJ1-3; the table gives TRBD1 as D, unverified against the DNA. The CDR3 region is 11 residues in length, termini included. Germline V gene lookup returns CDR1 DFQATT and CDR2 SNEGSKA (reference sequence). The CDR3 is CSAILDSTEQL.

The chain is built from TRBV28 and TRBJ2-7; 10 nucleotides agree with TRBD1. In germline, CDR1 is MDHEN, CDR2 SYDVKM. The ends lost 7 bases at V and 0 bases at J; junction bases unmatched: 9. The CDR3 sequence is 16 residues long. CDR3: CASKSPGQGSSYEQYF. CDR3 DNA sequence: TGTGCCAGCAAATCACCGGGACAGGGGAGCTCCTACGAGCAGTACTTC.

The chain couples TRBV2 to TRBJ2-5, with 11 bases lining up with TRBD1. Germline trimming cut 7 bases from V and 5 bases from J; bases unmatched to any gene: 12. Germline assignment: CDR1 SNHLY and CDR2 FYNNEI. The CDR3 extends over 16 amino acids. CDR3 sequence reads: CASKRRGDRGLETQYF. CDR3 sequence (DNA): TGTGCCAGCAAACGGAGGGGGGACAGGGGGTTGGAGACCCAGTACTTC.

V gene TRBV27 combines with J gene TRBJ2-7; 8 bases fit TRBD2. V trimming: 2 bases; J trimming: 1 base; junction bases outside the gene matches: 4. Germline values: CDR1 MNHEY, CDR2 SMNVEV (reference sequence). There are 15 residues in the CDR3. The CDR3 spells CASSLESGGSYEQYF. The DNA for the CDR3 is TGTGCCAGCAGTTTAGAGAGCGGGGGATCCTACGAGCAGTACTTC.

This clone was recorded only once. The CDR3 bases are TGTGCCTGGAGTGTAGGAGTCAGCAATCAGCCCCAGCATTTT. This sequence encodes CAWSVGVSNQPQHF. V is TRBV30 and J is TRBJ1-5; D remains ambiguous. The length of the CDR3 is 14 residues. V lost 0 bases and J lost 1, with 7 bases in between. Per the germline V gene, CDR1 is GTSNPN and CDR2 is SVGIG (reference sequence).

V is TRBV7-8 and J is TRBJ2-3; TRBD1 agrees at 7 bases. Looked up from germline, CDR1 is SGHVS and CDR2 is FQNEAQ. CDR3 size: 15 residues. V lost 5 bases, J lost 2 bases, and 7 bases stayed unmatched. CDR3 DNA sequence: TGTGCCAGCAGCCCCCGGGACAGCTACACAGATACGCAGTATTTT. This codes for CASSPRDSYTDTQYF.

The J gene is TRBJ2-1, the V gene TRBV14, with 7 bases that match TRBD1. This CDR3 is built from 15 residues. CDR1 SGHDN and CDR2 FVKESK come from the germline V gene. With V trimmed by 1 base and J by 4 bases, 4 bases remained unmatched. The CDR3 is CASSQGTGAYNEQFF. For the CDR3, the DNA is TGTGCCAGCAGCCAAGGGACAGGAGCTTACAATGAGCAGTTCTTC.

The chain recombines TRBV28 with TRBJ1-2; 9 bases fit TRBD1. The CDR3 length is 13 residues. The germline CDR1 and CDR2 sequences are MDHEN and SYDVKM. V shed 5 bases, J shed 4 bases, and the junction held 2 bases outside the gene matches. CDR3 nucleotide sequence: TGTGCCAGCAGTCGACAGGGGGGCTATGGCTACACCTTC. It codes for CASSRQGGYGYTF.

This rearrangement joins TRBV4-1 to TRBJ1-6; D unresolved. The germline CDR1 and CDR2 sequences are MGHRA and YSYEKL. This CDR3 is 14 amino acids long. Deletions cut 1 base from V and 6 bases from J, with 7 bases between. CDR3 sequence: CASSQVQTNSPLHF. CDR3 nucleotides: TGCGCCAGCAGCCAAGTACAGACTAATTCACCCCTCCACTTT.

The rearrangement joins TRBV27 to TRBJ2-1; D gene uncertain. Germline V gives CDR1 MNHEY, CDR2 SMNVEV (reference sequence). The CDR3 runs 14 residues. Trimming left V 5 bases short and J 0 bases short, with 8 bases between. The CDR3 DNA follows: TGTGCCAGCAGTGCGAACCCCTCCTACAATGAGCAGTTCTTC. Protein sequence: CASSANPSYNEQFF.

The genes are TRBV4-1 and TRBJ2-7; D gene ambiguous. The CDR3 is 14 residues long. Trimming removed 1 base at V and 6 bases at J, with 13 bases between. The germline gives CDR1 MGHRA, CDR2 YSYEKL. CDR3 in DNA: TGCGCCAGCAGCCAAGTCCTCGGAGAAGTCGAGCAGTACTTC. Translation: CASSQVLGEVEQYF.

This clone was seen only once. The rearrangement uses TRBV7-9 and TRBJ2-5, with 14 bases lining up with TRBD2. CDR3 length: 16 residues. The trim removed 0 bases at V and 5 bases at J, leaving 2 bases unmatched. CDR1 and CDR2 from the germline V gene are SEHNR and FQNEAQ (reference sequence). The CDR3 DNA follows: TGTGCCAGCAGCTTAGCGGGACTAGCGGGAGTGGAGACCCAGTACTTC. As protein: CASSLAGLAGVETQYF.